The 14 T cell receptor beta chains below were found in one sample sequenced in a study of PD-L1 blockade in urothelial cancer. Only in-frame clones appear in the TCRdb table, and some are missing; sequencing was by immunoSEQ multiplex PCR. The data hold about 19,000 clones, with about 85% observed a single time. Time point denoted: peripheral blood 6 weeks after treatment start. The sequencing used PBMCs, collected around atezolizumab (anti-PD-L1) treatment. The receptors derive from a man aged 45 to 65 with urothelial cancer.

This clone was recorded once. This rearrangement joins TRBV6-5 to TRBJ1-5; no definite D call. The length of the CDR3 is 13 residues. The germline V gene encodes CDR1 MNHEY and CDR2 SVGAGI. V shed 0 bases and J shed 7 bases, with 7 bases lying between them. The CDR3 protein is CASSYSRLQPQHF. CDR3 nucleotides: TGTGCCAGCAGTTACTCGAGGTTACAGCCCCAGCATTTT.

The J gene is TRBJ1-1, the V gene TRBV15; weak D call: TRBD1 (6 bases). Trimming took off 0 bases at V and 3 bases at J, with 14 bases between the two ends. CDR3 size: 16 residues. Germline V gene lookup returns CDR1 LNHNV and CDR2 YYDKDF (reference sequence). The CDR3 loop is CATSRDREGEDTEAFF. The CDR3 nucleotides are TGTGCCACCAGCAGAGATCGGGAGGGGGAGGACACTGAAGCTTTCTTT. Full variable domain (outside the CDR3, taken from reference TRBV15 and TRBJ1-1): DAMVIQNPRYQVTQFGKPVTLSCSQTLNHNVMYWYQQKSSQAPKLLFHYYDKDFNNEADTPDNFQSRRPNTSFCFLDIRSPGLGDTAMYLCATSRDREGEDTEAFFGQGTRLTVV.

The rearrangement links TRBV7-3 to TRBJ2-3; possibly TRBD2 for D (6 bases). This CDR3 spans 14 amino acids. Deletions cut 5 bases from V and 7 bases from J, with 16 bases between. The germline CDR1 and CDR2 sequences are SGHTA and FQGTGA. CDR3 amino acids: CASSPPGSGYTQYF. CDR3 DNA: TGTGCCAGCAGCCCCCCCGGGAGCGGGTATACGCAGTATTTT.

The CDR3 protein is CASSLKTTYRGLETQYF. CDR3 sequence (DNA): TGTGCCAGCAGCTTGAAAACCACTTACAGGGGGCTCGAGACCCAGTACTTC. V is TRBV5-6 and J is TRBJ2-5, with TRBD1 matching 9 bases. The trim removed 1 base at V and 5 bases at J, leaving 12 bases unmatched. The V gene's germline CDR1 is SGHDT and CDR2 YYEEEE. The CDR3 runs to 17 residues.

V usage is TRBV15 and J usage is TRBJ1-4, with TRBD1 identical over 7 bases. Germline CDR1 is LNHNV and CDR2 is YYDKDF (reference sequence). V gave up 1 base and J gave up 5 bases; unmatched junction bases: 4. This CDR3 is built from 15 residues. In nucleotides, the CDR3 is TGTGCCACCAGCAGAGGGAGGGGGCCCAATGAAAAACTGTTTTTT. It specifies CATSRGRGPNEKLFF.

The V and J genes are TRBV19 and TRBJ2-6, with no clear D. Trimming stripped 7 bases from V and 0 bases from J, with 10 bases between. Germline V gene data show CDR1 as LNHDA and CDR2 as SQIVND (reference sequence). CDR3 length: 15 residues. The CDR3 DNA is TGTGCCAGTAACTTACGTTTCTCTGGGGCCAACGTCCTGACTTTC. It is translated as CASNLRFSGANVLTF.

The chain employs TRBV6-1 and TRBJ2-7; 7 bases fit TRBD1. Trimming removed 7 bases from V and 1 base from J; junction bases left unmatched: 7. Germline CDR1 is MNHNS and CDR2 is SASEGT. The CDR3 length is 14 residues. DNA of the CDR3: TGTGCCAGCATCCGGGACAGCCCTTCCTACGAGCAGTACGTC. It translates to CASIRDSPSYEQYV.

This chain links TRBV5-5 with TRBJ1-5; D gene unclear. The germline V gene has CDR1 SGHKS and CDR2 YYEKEE (reference sequence). The CDR3 totals 16 residues. Trimming stripped 4 bases from V and 2 bases from J, with 16 bases between. The CDR3 loop is CASSRDAGWGNQPQHF. The CDR3 coding sequence is TGTGCCAGCAGCCGGGATGCGGGCTGGGGCAATCAGCCCCAGCATTTT.

The J gene is TRBJ2-5, the V gene TRBV14, with 8 bases matching TRBD2. The CDR3 totals 16 residues. CDR1 is SGHDN and CDR2 is FVKESK in the germline V gene. Trimming removed 4 bases from V and 1 base from J; junction bases left unmatched: 8. In nucleotides, the CDR3 is TGTGCCAGCAGCCTCGGGAGGGGATTCGGCCAAGAGACCCAGTACTTC. Protein: CASSLGRGFGQETQYF. Using reference TRBV14 and TRBJ2-5 for the parts outside the CDR3, the full variable domain is EAGVTQFPSHSVIEKGQTVTLRCDPISGHDNLYWYRRVMGKEIKFLLHFVKESKQDESGMPNNRFLAERTGGTYSTLKVQPAELEDSGVYFCASSLGRGFGQETQYFGPGTRLLVL.

The chain carries TRBV6-5 and TRBJ2-7; the D gene is possibly TRBD2 (6 bases). V lost 6 bases and J lost 7, with 19 bases in between. Per germline, CDR1 MNHEY and CDR2 SVGAGI. CDR3 size: 14 residues. CDR3 sequence (DNA): TGTGCCAGCAGCCCCGGGACTGGCCCCTGGGAGCAGTACTTC. It is translated as CASSPGTGPWEQYF.

This chain joins TRBV5-1 and TRBJ2-7, with TRBD1 matching over 9 bases. Unmatched junction bases numbered 6, after V lost 3 bases and J lost 5 bases. Germline CDR1 and CDR2: SGHRS and YFSETQ. The CDR3 contains 14 residues. In DNA, the CDR3 is TGCGCCAGCAGCTCCACAGGGGGCTGGAACGAGCAGTACTTC. Its translation is CASSSTGGWNEQYF. The full variable domain, its missing parts supplied by reference TRBV5-1 and TRBJ2-7, is KAGVTQTPRYLIKTRGQQVTLSCSPISGHRSVSWYQQTPGQGLQFLFEYFSETQRNKGNFPGRFSGRQFSNSRSEMNVSTLELGDSALYLCASSSTGGWNEQYFGPGTRLTVT.

This chain uses TRBV5-1 with TRBJ2-3; 11 bases line up with TRBD2. Per the germline V gene, CDR1 is SGHRS and CDR2 is YFSETQ. This CDR3 is built from 16 residues. V dropped 4 bases and J dropped 6; count of bases not matched to a gene: 10. CDR3 in amino acids: CASSRRLAGMMDTQYF. The CDR3, as DNA: TGCGCCAGCAGCCGTCGACTAGCGGGAATGATGGATACGCAGTATTTT.

The V and J genes are TRBV9 and TRBJ1-3, with D unclear. The CDR3 length is 14 residues. Germline CDR1 reads SGDLS; CDR2 reads YYNGEE. Trimming removed 4 bases from V and 0 bases from J, with 8 bases in between. CDR3 sequence reads: CASSPQNSGNTIYF. The CDR3 DNA follows: TGTGCCAGCAGCCCCCAGAACTCTGGAAACACCATATATTTT.

The chain joins TRBV28 to TRBJ1-5; 9 nucleotides line up with TRBD1. Germline assignment: CDR1 MDHEN and CDR2 SYDVKM. With V trimmed by 1 base and J by 4 bases, 5 bases remained unmatched. The CDR3 contains 16 residues. The CDR3, as DNA: TGTGCCAGCAGTTTATCCACAGGGGGCAGAAATCAGCCCCAGCATTTT. It translates to CASSLSTGGRNQPQHF.